Described below is a single TCR beta chain sequence and its context. Source study methods: Researchers report that nucleated cell counts were estimated from reference gene primer amplification. Libraries were prepared by immunoSEQ multiplex PCR; TCRdb keeps only in-frame clonotypes and omits some of them. The V and J calls and clone size were taken over from that table, and D and trimming were inferred from the DNA. This table has 180,000 or so clones, roughly 80% appearing once. The germline V gene has CDR1 LGHDT and CDR2 YNNKEL (reference sequence). The CDR3 covers 17 residues. Losses at the gene ends were 0 bases for V and 2 bases for J; bases not matched to a gene: 8. These data belong to a study of blood T cell repertoires in COVID-19. Study details: The United States, Italy and Spain were the sources of the acute and convalescent COVID-19 samples. The analysed material was cDNA or gDNA that came from T cells, B-cell-depleted T cells, or PBMCs.

V usage is TRBV3-1 (or the pseudogene TRBV3-2) and J usage is TRBJ2-5, with 8 nucleotides matching TRBD2. Sequenced input: peripheral blood. This sequence originates from a man aged 45-65 years who had recovered from COVID-19. CDR3 in DNA: TGTGCCAGCAGCCAAGATGTTGGTAGCGGGGTTCAAGAGACCCAGTACTTC. The encoded protein is CASSQDVGSGVQETQYF.